This T cell receptor beta chain was captured by sequencing in a study of T cells after yellow fever vaccination. Study-wide results and limits: Post-booster samples contained most primary-vaccination clones (more than 95% CD4, about 90% CD8).

In TCRdb, the 5' RACE reads were re-called with MiXCR into one record per CDR3 protein. The data contain hundreds of thousands of distinct CDR3 sequences, 13% of them singletons. This CDR3 region has 15 residues. The V gene's germline CDR1 is KGHDR and CDR2 SFDVKD. Trimming took off 2 bases at V and 3 bases at J, with 13 bases between the two ends. This clonotype has a handful of counts. The antigen is not known. Sequences were derived from PBMCs, sampled on the day of the yellow fever booster vaccination. The TCR originated in a man aged 25-40 years who received the YFV17D yellow fever vaccine. The chain couples TRBV24-1 to TRBJ2-7; TRBD2 is a possible D gene (6 bases). In nucleotides, the CDR3 is TGTGCCACCAGTGATTCCAGCGGGTCCCGCTACGAGCAGTACTTC. Protein product: CATSDSSGSRYEQYF.